A single TCR beta chain is shown here with its context. Its specificity is unknown. The entry originates in a study of T cell responses to AZD1222 COVID-19 vaccine. Study findings and constraints: Spike-specific TCR breadth and depth rose after two AZD1222 doses. White British donors predominated, females outnumbered males, and clonal diversity was possibly underestimated.

Clones were sequenced by immunoSEQ multiplex PCR, and TCRdb holds only the in-frame ones, with some missing. The data contain fewer than 85,000 clones, approximately 90% of them singletons. This CDR3 has 10 amino acids. J gave up 14 bases and V 6 bases, and 4 bases lay outside the gene matches. Germline V gene data show CDR1 as DFQATT and CDR2 as SNEGSKA (reference sequence). This specimen was peripheral blood, taken 28 days after the second dose of the MenACWY control vaccine. The chain has TRBV20-1 and TRBJ1-6; 7 nucleotides line up with TRBD1. This sequence originates from an adult who received the MenACWY meningococcal vaccine as a control. The CDR3 DNA is TGCAGTGCCAGAACAGGGGCCCTCCACTTT. Translated: CSARTGALHF.